The 3 T cell receptor beta chains presented below share a single source sample, sequenced in a study of blood T cell repertoires in COVID-19. The data were produced by immunoSEQ multiplex PCR, yet TCRdb's version contains in-frame clones alone and is incomplete. The sample yields 150,000 to 200,000 clones, around 80% seen once. Material for sequencing was PBMCs or T cells enriched from blood (not recorded which). The receptor source for this set is a man aged 45-60 years who had recovered from COVID-19.

This chain connects TRBV7-8 to TRBJ2-1; TRBD1 might be the D (5 bases). Germline V gene lookup returns CDR1 SGHVS and CDR2 FQNEAQ. This CDR3 has 15 residues. V gave up 7 bases and J gave up 4 bases, with 17 bases separating them. The CDR3 bases are TGTGCCAGCAAAAACCGACAGAGGAGTTACAATGAGCAGTTCTTC. Amino acid sequence: CASKNRQRSYNEQFF.

The J gene is TRBJ2-7, the V gene TRBV15; 8 nucleotides line up with TRBD1. CDR1 is LNHNV and CDR2 is YYDKDF in the germline V gene (reference sequence). Trimming cost V 0 bases and J 5 bases; bases outside gene matches: 6. The CDR3 extends over 15 amino acids. Written as DNA, the CDR3 is TGTGCCACCAGCAGAGATGGGACAGGCAGGGACGAGCAGTACTTC. Amino acids: CATSRDGTGRDEQYF.

The chain combines TRBV28 with TRBJ1-5, with a possible D match to TRBD1 (6 bases). Trimming removed 5 bases at V and 0 bases at J, with 11 bases between. This CDR3 region has 15 residues. Germline loops: CDR1 MDHEN, CDR2 SYDVKM. CDR3 nucleotides: TGTGCCAGCAGTCCTGGGACACGTAGCAATCAGCCCCAGCATTTT. Translated, it gives CASSPGTRSNQPQHF.